This entry lists 27 T cell receptor beta chains sequenced from one sample in a study of cytomegalovirus exposure and HLA in healthy donors. The PCR had 60 Vbeta and 13 Jbeta primers. Profiled with immunoSEQ multiplex PCR; TCRdb holds only in-frame clones, not every one. The sample has around 150,000 clones, around four fifths seen once. Sequenced: PBMCs. These receptors were obtained from a man aged 45-65 years in good health and CMV-seropositive.

This rearrangement joins TRBV6-5 to TRBJ2-5; D is uncertain. This CDR3 contains 15 residues. V was trimmed by 0 bases and J by 2 bases, leaving 10 bases between them. Germline CDR1 reads MNHEY; CDR2 reads SVGAGI. This chain's CDR3 is CASSYSMRPQETQYF. The CDR3, as DNA: TGTGCCAGCAGTTACTCGATGCGGCCACAAGAGACCCAGTACTTC.

The CDR3 region has the DNA TGTGCCAGCTCACCGACCGGGACAGGGAGTGTGGGCACTGAAGCTTTCTTT. Its translation is CASSPTGTGSVGTEAFF. V usage is TRBV18 and J usage is TRBJ1-1; 9 bases fit TRBD1. Germline values: CDR1 KGHSH, CDR2 LQKENI. Trimming took 3 bases from V and 4 from J; bases not matched to a gene: 12. CDR3 length: 17 amino acids.

This clone was observed a single time. The chain has TRBV5-1 and TRBJ1-1; 9 positions agree with TRBD1. Germline-derived CDR1 and CDR2 are SGHRS and YFSETQ. Trimming took 2 bases from V and 6 from J; bases not matched to a gene: 11. The CDR3 loop spans 16 amino acids. CDR3 loop: CASSFPDRDRVSEAFF. CDR3 sequence (DNA): TGCGCCAGCAGCTTTCCCGACCGGGACAGGGTATCTGAAGCTTTCTTT.

This chain connects TRBV30 to TRBJ1-5; D gene uncertain. Germline V lookup: CDR1 GTSNPN, CDR2 SVGIG (reference sequence). The CDR3 has 12 residues. V was trimmed by 2 bases and J by 6 bases, leaving 8 bases between them. CDR3 region: CAWSRGAQPQHF. The CDR3 coding sequence is TGTGCCTGGAGTCGGGGAGCTCAGCCCCAGCATTTT.

The V call is TRBV4-3, the J call TRBJ2-7; 9 bases fit TRBD1. J was trimmed by 4 bases and V by 3 bases; bases with no gene match: 10. This CDR3 has 16 residues. Per germline, CDR1 LGHNA and CDR2 YSLEER. CDR3 in amino acids: CASSQTAGTGSYEQYF. CDR3 DNA: TGCGCCAGCAGCCAGACCGCCGGGACAGGGAGTTACGAGCAGTACTTC.

V is TRBV4-1 and J is TRBJ2-1, with D perhaps matching TRBD2 (6 bases). The germline V gene has CDR1 MGHRA and CDR2 YSYEKL. The CDR3 runs to 14 residues. V was pared by 3 bases and J by 6 bases, with 12 bases between. The CDR3 sequence is CASSQPLARNEQFF. CDR3 coding DNA: TGCGCCAGCAGCCAGCCGCTAGCGCGCAATGAGCAGTTCTTC.

The chain carries TRBV30 and TRBJ1-1, with D unresolved. The CDR3 is 12 residues long. The V end lost 5 bases, the J end lost 4 bases, and 11 bases lay between the germline ends. Per germline, CDR1 GTSNPN and CDR2 SVGIG (reference sequence). The CDR3 DNA follows: TGTGCCTGGGGTCGCCGGGGCACTGAAGCTTTCTTT. It encodes CAWGRRGTEAFF.

The gene calls are TRBV7-2 and TRBJ2-5, with 15 positions matching TRBD2. The junction had 4 bases not matched to a gene; V was cut back by 4 bases and J by 4 bases. Germline CDR1 is SGHTA and CDR2 is FQGNSA. The CDR3 consists of 16 residues. The CDR3 loop reads CASSSEGLAGGETQYF. The CDR3 DNA reads TGTGCCAGCAGCTCCGAGGGACTAGCGGGGGGAGAGACCCAGTACTTC.

The rearrangement links TRBV21-1 to TRBJ1-2; no check of the table's D call, TRBD1, against the DNA was made. TRBV21-1 is a pseudogene segment. This CDR3 spans 21 amino acids. The CDR3 spells CASSKGGTGCIKSTGGLGYTF. The CDR3, as DNA: TGTGCCAGCAGCAAAGGGGGGACAGGGTGTATTAAGTCCACCGGGGGTCTTGGCTACACCTTC.

The CDR3 nucleotides are TGTGCCAGTAGTATAGGAACAAACCACCAAGAGACCCAGTACTTC. It encodes CASSIGTNHQETQYF. V gene TRBV19 combines with J gene TRBJ2-5; D remains ambiguous. V lost 1 base and J lost 0, with 9 bases in between. CDR3 length equals 15 residues. CDR1 and CDR2 (germline): LNHDA, SQIVND (reference sequence).

The rearrangement joins TRBV5-5 to TRBJ2-7; D possibly corresponds to TRBD1 (6 bases). Deletions cut 5 bases from V and 2 bases from J, with 17 bases between. CDR3 length: 15 amino acids. Per germline, CDR1 SGHKS and CDR2 YYEKEE (reference sequence). The CDR3 sequence: CASRLSNGDTYEQYF. The CDR3 region has the DNA TGTGCCAGCAGACTTTCTAACGGGGACACCTACGAGCAGTACTTC.

The chain recombines TRBV28 with TRBJ2-1; 12 bases map to TRBD2. V shed 6 bases, J shed 3 bases, and the junction held 9 bases outside the gene matches. Germline lookup yields CDR1 MDHEN and CDR2 SYDVKM. This CDR3 has 17 residues. In nucleotides, the CDR3 is TGTGCCAGCAGCTCTAGCGGGAGGGCCCCCTTCTACAATGAGCAGTTCTTC. This gives the protein CASSSSGRAPFYNEQFF.

This clone has just a few counts. The gene calls are TRBV15 and TRBJ2-3, with TRBD1 as a possible D gene (6 bases). The CDR3 runs to 14 residues. Per the germline V gene, CDR1 is LNHNV and CDR2 is YYDKDF (reference sequence). Trimming stripped 4 bases from V and 5 bases from J, with 13 bases between. The CDR3 spells CATSNYPRGDTQYF. CDR3 coding DNA: TGTGCCACCAGCAACTACCCCAGGGGAGATACGCAGTATTTT.

J is TRBJ1-6 and V is TRBV7-9; 7 bases are a match to TRBD1. Germline lookup yields CDR1 SEHNR and CDR2 FQNEAQ (reference sequence). CDR3 size: 16 residues. Losses at the gene ends were 5 bases for V and 8 bases for J; bases not matched to a gene: 12. CDR3 amino acids: CASSPPGDRDYSPLHF. The CDR3 DNA reads as TGTGCCAGCAGCCCCCCCGGCGACAGGGATTATTCACCCCTCCACTTT.

This rearrangement joins TRBV6-4 to TRBJ2-2; the D is unclear. The ends were cut back, 4 bases at V and 1 base at J, with 7 bases in the middle. The CDR3 is 14 amino acids. The germline V gene encodes CDR1 MRHNA and CDR2 SNTAGT. The CDR3 region is CASSASLNTGELFF. The CDR3, as DNA: TGTGCCAGCAGTGCGAGCCTGAACACCGGGGAGCTGTTTTTT.

This CDR3 reads CASSLGGVGPQETQYF. For the CDR3, the DNA is TGCGCCAGCAGCTTGGGCGGGGTAGGGCCGCAAGAGACCCAGTACTTC. The chain employs TRBV5-1 and TRBJ2-5, with D maybe TRBD2 (6 bases). Germline V CDR1 and CDR2: SGHRS, YFSETQ. V was cut by 0 bases and J by 2 bases, with 14 bases left in between. The CDR3 consists of 16 residues.

The chain is built from TRBV7-9 and TRBJ2-7, with 8 bases aligning to TRBD1. Germline CDR1 SEHNR, CDR2 FQNEAQ (reference sequence). There are 14 residues in the CDR3. Trimming removed 3 bases from V and 3 bases from J; junction bases left unmatched: 4. This CDR3 reads CASSFGQGLYEQYF. The CDR3 DNA reads as TGTGCCAGCAGCTTCGGACAGGGACTCTACGAGCAGTACTTC.

The chain has TRBV2 and TRBJ2-7, with 9 positions matching TRBD1. With 6 bases clipped from V and 11 bases from J, the junction kept 11 bases outside the gene matches. The CDR3 extends over 13 amino acids. Per the germline V gene, CDR1 is SNHLY and CDR2 is FYNNEI. As DNA, the CDR3 is TGTGCCAGCAGCACCGGGACAGGGCGGTGGGAGTACTTC. It is translated as CASSTGTGRWEYF.

The V call is TRBV29-1, the J call TRBJ2-6, with D uncertain. CDR3 length equals 15 residues. Germline-derived CDR1 and CDR2 are SQVTM and ANQGSEA. Trimming took 4 bases from V and 0 from J, leaving 10 bases between them. CDR3 sequence (DNA): TGCAGCGTTGCAGGCGTAAACTCTGGGGCCAACGTCCTGACTTTC. This encodes CSVAGVNSGANVLTF.

The chain has TRBV7-2 and TRBJ2-1; 12 bases fit TRBD2. After removal of 5 bases from V and 7 bases from J, the junction contained 15 bases not matched to a gene. The CDR3 totals 18 residues. Germline V gives CDR1 SGHTA, CDR2 FQGNSA. CDR3 nucleotides: TGTGCCAGCAGCGGAGGCCCGCCGGCTAGCGGGAGGGGGAATGAGCAGTTCTTC. The encoded protein is CASSGGPPASGRGNEQFF.

This chain joins TRBV4-3 and TRBJ1-4, with D tentatively TRBD1 (5 bases). This CDR3 comprises 14 residues. CDR1 and CDR2 (germline): LGHNA, YSLEER. V dropped 0 bases and J dropped 14 bases, with 16 bases sitting between them. CDR3 sequence: CASSQDMVGGWLFF. The CDR3 DNA follows: TGCGCCAGCAGCCAAGATATGGTGGGGGGTTGGCTGTTTTTT.

The chain joins TRBV28 to TRBJ2-2, with TRBD2 identical over 8 bases. Per the germline V gene, CDR1 is MDHEN and CDR2 is SYDVKM. The junction had 14 bases not matched to a gene; V was cut back by 6 bases and J by 8 bases. CDR3 length equals 16 residues. The CDR3 bases are TGTGCCAGCAGGCCTACGGGACTAGAGCCCCGAGGGGAGCTGTTTTTT. It yields the protein CASRPTGLEPRGELFF.

The count of this clone is one. This chain joins TRBV5-5 and TRBJ2-7, with a tentative D call TRBD2 (5 bases). This CDR3 has 13 residues. V lost 6 bases and J 2 bases, leaving 12 bases between the germline ends. CDR1 is SGHKS, CDR2 YYEKEE, per germline (reference sequence). CDR3 loop: CASNVGGTYEQYF. The DNA for the CDR3 is TGTGCCAGCAACGTTGGAGGAACCTACGAGCAGTACTTC.

The rearrangement joins TRBV28 to TRBJ1-1; TRBD1 aligns across 10 bases. V dropped 6 bases and J dropped 1; count of bases not matched to a gene: 8. The CDR3 spans 16 residues. From germline, CDR1 is MDHEN and CDR2 SYDVKM. The CDR3 loop reads CASSPVGQGPNTEAFF. For the CDR3, the DNA is TGTGCCAGCAGCCCTGTGGGACAGGGGCCGAACACTGAAGCTTTCTTT.

This chain joins TRBV7-2 and TRBJ1-2; D gene uncertain. V lost 0 bases and J lost 2, with 7 bases in between. The CDR3 totals 14 residues. The germline gives CDR1 SGHTA, CDR2 FQGNSA. CDR3 in DNA: TGTGCCAGCAGCTTAGCCGGCGGAAACTATGGCTACACCTTC. Translated: CASSLAGGNYGYTF.

This chain uses TRBV11-2 with TRBJ1-4; TRBD1 aligns across 8 bases. Germline CDR1 SGHAT, CDR2 FQNNGV. The V and J ends lost 5 bases and 8 bases, in that order; junction bases with no gene match: 13. The CDR3 length is 16 residues. CDR3 residues: CASSLTTGQGYEKLFF. CDR3 DNA sequence: TGTGCCAGCAGCCTCACCACAGGACAGGGCTACGAAAAACTGTTTTTT.

The genes are TRBV2 and TRBJ1-4; the D gene is possibly TRBD1 (5 bases). The germline gives CDR1 SNHLY, CDR2 FYNNEI. CDR3 length: 15 amino acids. V was trimmed by 4 bases and J by 5 bases, leaving 14 bases between them. CDR3 amino acids: CASSVRGLENEKLFF. CDR3 in DNA: TGTGCCAGCAGTGTACGGGGACTCGAAAATGAAAAACTGTTTTTT.